The TCR beta chain under discussion was sequenced for a study of cytomegalovirus exposure and HLA in healthy donors. Study-wide context: Among the 350 to 400 donors who were genotyped, over 70% fell in the genetic ancestry cluster that is associated with self-reported Caucasian donors. Study-level points and caveats: A few CMV-associated chains proved CMV antigen-specific in vitro. Across donors, most TCRs were seen rarely, yet some public ones were widespread. Serostatus for CMV was the only available immune exposure information.

Primers: 60 Vbeta forward and 13 Jbeta reverse. The data were produced by immunoSEQ multiplex PCR, yet TCRdb's version contains in-frame clones alone and is incomplete. The data hold some 190,000 clones, with around a tenth observed a single time. The CDR3 contains 14 residues. CDR1 is SGHVS and CDR2 is FNYEAQ in the germline V gene. V dropped 5 bases and J dropped 5; count of bases not matched to a gene: 8. About this clone: What it recognizes is unknown.

Material for sequencing was PBMCs. The clonotype comes from a woman in her twenties or thirties in good health and CMV-seropositive. V usage is TRBV7-6 and J usage is TRBJ2-7, with TRBD2 matching 8 bases. The CDR3 region is CASSRRLAWNEQYF. CDR3 in DNA: TGTGCCAGCAGCCGGCGACTAGCGTGGAACGAGCAGTACTTC.